This T cell receptor (beta chain) was profiled in a study of tumor-infiltrating lymphocytes in primary liver carcinoma. As for the study in general: Those enrolled were patients of both sexes, who were aged 30 to 69 years. Study-wide points: Significantly greater top-250-clone fractions characterized tumors relative to blood (p = 0.039).

The blood RNA (from unsorted whole blood) was obtained, and germline DNA was also extracted. Surgery was preceded by the collection of 3.5 to 4.5 milliliters of peripheral blood. Starting material of 450 to 500 ng total RNA yielded TCR beta cDNA via a constant-region primer. Three rounds of nested multiplex PCR with slightly modified ARM-PCR produced TCR beta libraries. It was with TRBV1-TRBV30 forward primers and a C-beta reverse primer that the first two PCR rounds were run, at around 11 cycles each. TCRdb re-derived calls from the multiplex PCR reads in MiXCR, one entry per CDR3 protein. Found here are approximately 300,000 distinct CDR3 sequences, 65% of them singletons; the top ten hold roughly 9%. Notes on this clonotype: Its antigen is as yet unknown. A much larger clone sits a single nucleotide away, making a read error possible.

The germline gives CDR1 SGHKS, CDR2 YYEKEE (reference sequence). The CDR3 contains 14 residues. This TCR derives from a man aged 35 to 55 with primary liver carcinoma and hepatitis B virus infection. The specimen sequenced was peripheral blood. V and J are TRBV5-5 and TRBJ2-2; 7 bases align to TRBD1. The CDR3 here is CASSGDRYTRELFF. CDR3 DNA sequence: TGTGCCAGCAGTGGGGACAGATACACCAGGGAGCTGTTTTTT. Based on the CDR3 plus reference TRBV5-5 and TRBJ2-2, the full variable domain is DAGVTQSPTHLIKTRGQQVTLRCSPISGHKSVSWYQQVLGQGPQFIFQYYEKEERGRGNFPDRFSARQFPNYSSELNVNALLLGDSALYLCASSGDRYTRELFFGEGSRLTVL.